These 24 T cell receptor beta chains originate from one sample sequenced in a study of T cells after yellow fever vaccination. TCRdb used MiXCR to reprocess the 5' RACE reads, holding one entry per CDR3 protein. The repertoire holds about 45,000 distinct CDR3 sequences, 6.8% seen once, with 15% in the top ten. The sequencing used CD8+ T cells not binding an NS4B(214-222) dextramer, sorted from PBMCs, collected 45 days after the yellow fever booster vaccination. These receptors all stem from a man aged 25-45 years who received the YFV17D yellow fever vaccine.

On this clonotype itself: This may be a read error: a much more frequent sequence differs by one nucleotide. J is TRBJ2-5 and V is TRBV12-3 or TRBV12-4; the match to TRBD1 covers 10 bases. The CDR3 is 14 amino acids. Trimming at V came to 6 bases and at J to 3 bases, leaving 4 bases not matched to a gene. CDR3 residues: CASRPGTGEETQYF. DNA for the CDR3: TGTGCCAGCAGACCCGGGACAGGGGAAGAGACCCAGTACTTC.

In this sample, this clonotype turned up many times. In nucleotides, the CDR3 is TGTGCCAGCAGTTACTCGATAGATGGACAGGGCCTCTCTGGGGCCAACGTCCTGACTTTC. Translating gives CASSYSIDGQGLSGANVLTF. The chain links TRBV6-2 or TRBV6-3 to TRBJ2-6; 8 bases are a match to TRBD1. The V gene end was trimmed by 0 bases and the J gene end by 0 bases; junction bases not matched to a gene: 10. The germline V gene encodes CDR1 MNHEY and CDR2 SVGEGT. This CDR3 contains 20 residues.

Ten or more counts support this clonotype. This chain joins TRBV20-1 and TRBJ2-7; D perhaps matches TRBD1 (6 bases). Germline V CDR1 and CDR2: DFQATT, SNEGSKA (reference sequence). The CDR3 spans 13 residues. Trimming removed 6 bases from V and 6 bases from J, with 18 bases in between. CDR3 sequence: CSAQGKVSAEQYF. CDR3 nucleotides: TGCAGTGCCCAGGGGAAGGTCTCAGCCGAGCAGTACTTC.

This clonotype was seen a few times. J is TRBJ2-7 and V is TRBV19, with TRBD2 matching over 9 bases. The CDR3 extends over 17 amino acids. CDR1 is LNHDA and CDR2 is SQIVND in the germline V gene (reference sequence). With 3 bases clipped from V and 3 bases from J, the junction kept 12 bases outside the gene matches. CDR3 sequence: CASSILLPSSGIYEQYF. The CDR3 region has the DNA TGTGCCAGTAGTATCCTCCTTCCGTCTAGCGGGATCTACGAGCAGTACTTC.

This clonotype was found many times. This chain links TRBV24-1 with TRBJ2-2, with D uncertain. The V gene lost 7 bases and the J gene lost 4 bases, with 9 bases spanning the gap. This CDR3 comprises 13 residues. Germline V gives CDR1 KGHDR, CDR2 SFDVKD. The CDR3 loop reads CATSPPATGELFF. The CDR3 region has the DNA TGTGCCACCAGCCCGCCGGCCACCGGGGAGCTGTTTTTT.

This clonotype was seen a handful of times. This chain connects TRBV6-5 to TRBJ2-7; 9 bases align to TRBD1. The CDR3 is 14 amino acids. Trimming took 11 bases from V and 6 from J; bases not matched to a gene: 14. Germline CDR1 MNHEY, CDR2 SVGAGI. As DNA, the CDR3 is TGTGCCGCCCGGCCACAGGGGGCGGGTGGCGAGCAGTACTTC. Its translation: CAARPQGAGGEQYF.

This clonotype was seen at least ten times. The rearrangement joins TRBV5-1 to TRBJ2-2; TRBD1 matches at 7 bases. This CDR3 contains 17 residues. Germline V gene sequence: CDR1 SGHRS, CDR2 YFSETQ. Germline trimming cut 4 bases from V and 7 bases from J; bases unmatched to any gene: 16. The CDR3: CASSTGTADVVLGELFF. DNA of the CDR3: TGCGCCAGCAGCACTGGGACAGCGGATGTTGTACTCGGGGAGCTGTTTTTT.

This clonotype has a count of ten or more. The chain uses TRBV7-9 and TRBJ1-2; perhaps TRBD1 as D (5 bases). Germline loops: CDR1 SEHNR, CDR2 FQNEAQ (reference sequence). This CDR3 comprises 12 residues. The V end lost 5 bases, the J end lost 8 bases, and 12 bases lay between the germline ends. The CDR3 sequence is CASSLGPSGYTF. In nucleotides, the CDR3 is TGTGCCAGCAGCCTGGGACCCTCGGGCTACACCTTC.

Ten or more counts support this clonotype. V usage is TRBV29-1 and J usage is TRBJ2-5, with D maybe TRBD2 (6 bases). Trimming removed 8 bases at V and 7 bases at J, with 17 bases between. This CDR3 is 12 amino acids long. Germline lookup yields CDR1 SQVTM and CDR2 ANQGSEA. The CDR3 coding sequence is TGCAGCCCCGTGGGACCGCGGGGGACCCAGTACTTC. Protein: CSPVGPRGTQYF.

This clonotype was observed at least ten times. CDR3 nucleotide sequence: TGCAGCGTTGAAGGGACAGGGCCCTACAATGAGCAGTTCTTC. The encoded protein is CSVEGTGPYNEQFF. The chain employs TRBV29-1 and TRBJ2-1, with 8 positions matching TRBD1. This CDR3 is 14 amino acids long. Germline CDR1 reads SQVTM; CDR2 reads ANQGSEA. J was trimmed by 2 bases and V by 1 base; bases with no gene match: 1.

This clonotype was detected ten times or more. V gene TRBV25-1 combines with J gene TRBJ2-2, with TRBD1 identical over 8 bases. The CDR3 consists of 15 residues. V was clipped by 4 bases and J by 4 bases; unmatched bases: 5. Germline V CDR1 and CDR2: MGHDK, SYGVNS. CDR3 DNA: TGTGCCAGCAGTGGGACAGGGTTTTTCACCGGGGAGCTGTTTTTT. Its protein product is CASSGTGFFTGELFF.

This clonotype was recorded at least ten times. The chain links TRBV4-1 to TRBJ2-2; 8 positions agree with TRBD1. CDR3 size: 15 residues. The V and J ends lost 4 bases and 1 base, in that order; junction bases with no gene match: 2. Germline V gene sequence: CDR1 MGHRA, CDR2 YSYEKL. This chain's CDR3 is CASSLGTGNTGELFF. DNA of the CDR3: TGCGCCAGCAGCCTTGGGACAGGGAACACCGGGGAGCTGTTTTTT.

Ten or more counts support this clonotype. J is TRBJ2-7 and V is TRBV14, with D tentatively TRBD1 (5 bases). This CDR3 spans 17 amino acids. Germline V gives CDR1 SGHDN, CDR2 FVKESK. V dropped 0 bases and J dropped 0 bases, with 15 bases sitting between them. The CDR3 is CASSQDPAGMGSYEQYF. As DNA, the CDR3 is TGTGCCAGCAGCCAAGATCCTGCAGGGATGGGCTCCTACGAGCAGTACTTC.

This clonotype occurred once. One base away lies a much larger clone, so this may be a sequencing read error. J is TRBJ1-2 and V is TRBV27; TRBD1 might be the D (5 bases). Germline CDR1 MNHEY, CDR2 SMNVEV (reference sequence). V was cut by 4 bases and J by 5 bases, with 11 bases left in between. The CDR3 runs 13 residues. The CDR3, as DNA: TGTGCCAGCAGTTCGGGGGGTCAATATGGCTACACCTTC. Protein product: CASSSGGQYGYTF.

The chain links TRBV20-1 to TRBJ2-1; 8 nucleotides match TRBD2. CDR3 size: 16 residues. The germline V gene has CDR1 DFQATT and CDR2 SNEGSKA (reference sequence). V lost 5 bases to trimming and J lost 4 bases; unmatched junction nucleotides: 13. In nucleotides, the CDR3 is TGCAGTGCTCAGCGACCGGGACTAGGGGTTTACAATGAGCAGTTCTTC. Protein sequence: CSAQRPGLGVYNEQFF.

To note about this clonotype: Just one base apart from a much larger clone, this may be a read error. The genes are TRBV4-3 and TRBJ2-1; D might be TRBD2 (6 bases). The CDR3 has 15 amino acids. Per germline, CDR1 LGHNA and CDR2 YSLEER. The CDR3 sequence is CAGSQDSGSYNEQFF. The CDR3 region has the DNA TGCGCCGGCAGCCAAGATAGCGGAAGCTACAATGAGCAGTTCTTC.

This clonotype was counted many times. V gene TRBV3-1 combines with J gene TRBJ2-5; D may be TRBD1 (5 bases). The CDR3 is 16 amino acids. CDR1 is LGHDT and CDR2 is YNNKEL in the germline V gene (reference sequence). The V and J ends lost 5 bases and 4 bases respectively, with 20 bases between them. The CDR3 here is CASSSRSTLRGETQYF. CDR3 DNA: TGTGCCAGCAGCTCTCGATCGACCTTAAGGGGAGAGACCCAGTACTTC.

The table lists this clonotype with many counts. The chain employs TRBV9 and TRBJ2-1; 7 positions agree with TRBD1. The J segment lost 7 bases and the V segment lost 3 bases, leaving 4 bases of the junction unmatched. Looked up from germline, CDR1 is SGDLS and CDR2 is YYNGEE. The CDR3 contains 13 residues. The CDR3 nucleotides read TGTGCCAGCAGCGCCCCACAGGGGAATGAGCAGTTCTTC. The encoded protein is CASSAPQGNEQFF.

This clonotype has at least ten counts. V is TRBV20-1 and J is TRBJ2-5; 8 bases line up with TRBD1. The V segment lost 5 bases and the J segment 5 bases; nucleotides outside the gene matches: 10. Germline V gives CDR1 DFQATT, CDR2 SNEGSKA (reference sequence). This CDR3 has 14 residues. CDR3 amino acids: CSALGQGREETQYF. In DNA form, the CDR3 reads TGCAGTGCTCTCGGACAGGGAAGAGAGGAGACCCAGTACTTC.

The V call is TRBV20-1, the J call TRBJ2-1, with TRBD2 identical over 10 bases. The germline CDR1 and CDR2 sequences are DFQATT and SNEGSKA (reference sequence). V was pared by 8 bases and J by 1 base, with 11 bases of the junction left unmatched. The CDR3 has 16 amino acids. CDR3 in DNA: TGCAGTACTCCCCAGCGGGGGGGTTCATCCTACAATGAGCAGTTCTTC. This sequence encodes CSTPQRGGSSYNEQFF.

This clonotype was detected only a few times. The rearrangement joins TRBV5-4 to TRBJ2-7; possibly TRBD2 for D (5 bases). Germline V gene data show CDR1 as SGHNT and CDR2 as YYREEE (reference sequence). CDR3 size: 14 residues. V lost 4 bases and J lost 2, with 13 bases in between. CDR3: CASSPETSPYEQYF. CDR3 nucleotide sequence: TGTGCCAGCAGCCCAGAAACTAGTCCCTACGAGCAGTACTTC.

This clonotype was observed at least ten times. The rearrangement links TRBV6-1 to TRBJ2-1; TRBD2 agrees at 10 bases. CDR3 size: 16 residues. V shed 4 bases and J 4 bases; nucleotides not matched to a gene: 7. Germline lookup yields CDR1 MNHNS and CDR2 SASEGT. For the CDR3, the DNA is TGTGCCAGCAGTGCCCTAGCGGGAGTTGGTTACAATGAGCAGTTCTTC. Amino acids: CASSALAGVGYNEQFF.

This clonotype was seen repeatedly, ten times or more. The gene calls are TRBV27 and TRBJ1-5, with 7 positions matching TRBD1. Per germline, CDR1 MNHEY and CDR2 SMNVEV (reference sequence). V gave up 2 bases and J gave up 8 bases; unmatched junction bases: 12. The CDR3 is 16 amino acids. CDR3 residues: CASSLSPRQGLEPQHF. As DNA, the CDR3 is TGTGCCAGCAGTTTAAGTCCCCGACAGGGTTTGGAGCCCCAGCATTTT.

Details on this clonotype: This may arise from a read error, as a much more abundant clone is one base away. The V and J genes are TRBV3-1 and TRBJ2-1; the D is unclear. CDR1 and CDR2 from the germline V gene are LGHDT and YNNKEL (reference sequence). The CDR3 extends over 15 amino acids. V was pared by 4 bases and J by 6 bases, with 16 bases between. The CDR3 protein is CASSRTPGLSNEQFF. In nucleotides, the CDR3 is TGTGCCAGCAGCCGCACTCCGGGCCTCTCCAATGAGCAGTTCTTC.